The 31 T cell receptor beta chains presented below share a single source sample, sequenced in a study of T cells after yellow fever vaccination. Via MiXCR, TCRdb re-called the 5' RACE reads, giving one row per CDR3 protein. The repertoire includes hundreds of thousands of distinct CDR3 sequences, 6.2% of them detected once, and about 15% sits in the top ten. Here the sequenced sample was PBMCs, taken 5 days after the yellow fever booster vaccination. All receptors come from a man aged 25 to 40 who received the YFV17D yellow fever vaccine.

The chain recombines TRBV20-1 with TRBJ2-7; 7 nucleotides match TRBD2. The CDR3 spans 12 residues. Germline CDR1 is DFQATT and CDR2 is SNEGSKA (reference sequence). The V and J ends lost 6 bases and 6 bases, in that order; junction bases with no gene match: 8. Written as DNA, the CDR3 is TGCAGTGCCACCGACGGGGGGAGCGAGCAGTACTTC. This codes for CSATDGGSEQYF.

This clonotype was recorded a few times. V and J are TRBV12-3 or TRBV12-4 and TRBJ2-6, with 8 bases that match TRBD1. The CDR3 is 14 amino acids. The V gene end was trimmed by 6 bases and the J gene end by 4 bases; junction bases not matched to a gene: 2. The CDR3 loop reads CASRGQEGANVLTF. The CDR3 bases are TGTGCCAGCAGGGGACAGGAAGGGGCCAACGTCCTGACTTTC.

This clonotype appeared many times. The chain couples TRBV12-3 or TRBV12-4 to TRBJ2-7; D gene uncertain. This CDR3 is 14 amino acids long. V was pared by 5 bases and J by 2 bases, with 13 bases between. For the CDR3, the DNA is TGTGCCAGCAGTCCCCCCCGCGGTCCCTACGAGCAGTACTTC. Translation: CASSPPRGPYEQYF.

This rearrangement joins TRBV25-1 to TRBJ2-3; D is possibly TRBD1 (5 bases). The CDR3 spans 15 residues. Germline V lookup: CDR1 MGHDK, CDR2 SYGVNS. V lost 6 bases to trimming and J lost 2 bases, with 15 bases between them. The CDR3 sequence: CASRETGLDTDTQYF. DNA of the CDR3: TGTGCCAGCAGAGAAACAGGCCTCGACACAGATACGCAGTATTTT. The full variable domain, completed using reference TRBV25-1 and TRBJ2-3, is EADIYQTPRYLVIGTGKKITLECSQTMGHDKMYWYQQDPGMELHLIHYSYGVNSTEKGDLSSESTVSRIRTEHFPLTLESARPSHTSQYLCASRETGLDTDTQYFGPGTRLTVL.

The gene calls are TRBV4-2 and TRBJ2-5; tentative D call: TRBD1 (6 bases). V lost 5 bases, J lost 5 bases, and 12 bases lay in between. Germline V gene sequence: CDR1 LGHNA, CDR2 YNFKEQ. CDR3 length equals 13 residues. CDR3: CASSYRDEETQYF. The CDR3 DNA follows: TGTGCCAGCAGCTACAGGGATGAGGAGACCCAGTACTTC.

The CDR3 loop reads CASRDALAKNIQYF. The DNA of the CDR3 is TGTGCCAGCCGAGACGCACTAGCCAAAAACATTCAGTACTTC. This chain connects TRBV25-1 to TRBJ2-4; D is ambiguous. The germline CDR1 and CDR2 sequences are MGHDK and SYGVNS. With 8 bases removed from V and 0 bases from J, the gap between germline ends came to 11 bases. The CDR3 loop spans 14 amino acids. Using reference TRBV25-1 and TRBJ2-4 for the parts outside the CDR3, the full variable domain is EADIYQTPRYLVIGTGKKITLECSQTMGHDKMYWYQQDPGMELHLIHYSYGVNSTEKGDLSSESTVSRIRTEHFPLTLESARPSHTSQYLCASRDALAKNIQYFGAGTRLSVL.

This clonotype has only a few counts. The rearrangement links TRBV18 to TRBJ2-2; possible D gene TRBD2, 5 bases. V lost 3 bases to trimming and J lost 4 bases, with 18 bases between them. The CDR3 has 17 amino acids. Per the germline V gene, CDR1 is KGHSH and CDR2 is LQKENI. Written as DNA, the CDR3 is TGTGCCAGCTCACCCGGGGTTGTGGCCGTATCCACCGGGGAGCTGTTTTTT. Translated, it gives CASSPGVVAVSTGELFF.

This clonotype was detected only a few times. CDR3 region: CASSLTSKLGLDGYTF. The CDR3 DNA is TGTGCCAGCAGCCTCACCTCTAAACTGGGGTTGGATGGCTACACCTTC. The chain uses TRBV7-2 and TRBJ1-2, with unresolved D. V was clipped by 5 bases and J by 6 bases, with 22 bases between them. Germline CDR1 SGHTA, CDR2 FQGNSA. The CDR3 contains 16 residues.

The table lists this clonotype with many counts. CDR3 residues: CASRGLAGDEQYF. As DNA, the CDR3 is TGTGCCAGCAGAGGACTAGCGGGAGACGAGCAGTACTTC. This sequence joins TRBV25-1 and TRBJ2-7; 13 positions match TRBD2. The CDR3 length is 13 residues. Germline values: CDR1 MGHDK, CDR2 SYGVNS. The ends lost 6 bases at V and 5 bases at J; junction bases unmatched: 1.

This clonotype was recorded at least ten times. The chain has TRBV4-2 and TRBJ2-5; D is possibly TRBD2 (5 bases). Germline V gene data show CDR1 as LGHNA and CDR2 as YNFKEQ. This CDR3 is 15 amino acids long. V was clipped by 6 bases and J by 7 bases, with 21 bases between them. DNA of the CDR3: TGTGCCAGCAGGTGGGGAGAGGAGACCGCGGGGACCCAGTACTTC. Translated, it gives CASRWGEETAGTQYF.

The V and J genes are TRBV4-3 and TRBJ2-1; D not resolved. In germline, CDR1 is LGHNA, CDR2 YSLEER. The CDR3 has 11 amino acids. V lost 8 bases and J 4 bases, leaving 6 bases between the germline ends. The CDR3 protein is CASGQYNEQFF. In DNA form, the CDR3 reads TGCGCCAGCGGGCAGTACAATGAGCAGTTCTTC.

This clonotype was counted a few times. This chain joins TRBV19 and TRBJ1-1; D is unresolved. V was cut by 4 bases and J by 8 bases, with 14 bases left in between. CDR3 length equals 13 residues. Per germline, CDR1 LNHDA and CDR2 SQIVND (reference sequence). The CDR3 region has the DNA TGTGCCAGTAGTACTCCTTGGACCACCGAAGCTTTCTTT. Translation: CASSTPWTTEAFF. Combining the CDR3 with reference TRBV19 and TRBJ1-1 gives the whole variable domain DGGITQSPKYLFRKEGQNVTLSCEQNLNHDAMYWYRQDPGQGLRLIYYSQIVNDFQKGDIAEGYSVSREKKESFPLTVTSAQKNPTAFYLCASSTPWTTEAFFGQGTRLTVV.

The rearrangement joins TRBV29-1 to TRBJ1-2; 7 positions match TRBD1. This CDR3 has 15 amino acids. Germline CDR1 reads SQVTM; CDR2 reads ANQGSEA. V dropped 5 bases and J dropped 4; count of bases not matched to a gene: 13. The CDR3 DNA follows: TGCAGCGTTCAATACAGGGACAGTTATGGCTATGGCTACACCTTC. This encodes CSVQYRDSYGYGYTF.

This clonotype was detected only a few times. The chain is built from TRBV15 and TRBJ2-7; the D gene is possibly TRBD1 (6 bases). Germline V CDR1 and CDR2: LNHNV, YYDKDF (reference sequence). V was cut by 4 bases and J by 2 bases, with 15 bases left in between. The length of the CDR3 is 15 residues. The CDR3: CATSIHRAGTYEQYF. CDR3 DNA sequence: TGTGCCACCAGCATCCACAGGGCCGGAACCTACGAGCAGTACTTC. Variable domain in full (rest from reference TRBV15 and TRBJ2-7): DAMVIQNPRYQVTQFGKPVTLSCSQTLNHNVMYWYQQKSSQAPKLLFHYYDKDFNNEADTPDNFQSRRPNTSFCFLDIRSPGLGDTAMYLCATSIHRAGTYEQYFGPGTRLTVT.

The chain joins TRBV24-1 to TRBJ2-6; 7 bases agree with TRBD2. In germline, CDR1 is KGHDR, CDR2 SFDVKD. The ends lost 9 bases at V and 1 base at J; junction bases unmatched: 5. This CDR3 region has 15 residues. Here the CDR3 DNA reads TGTGCCACCTCTGAGGGAGGGTCTGGGGCCAACGTCCTGACTTTC. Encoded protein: CATSEGGSGANVLTF.

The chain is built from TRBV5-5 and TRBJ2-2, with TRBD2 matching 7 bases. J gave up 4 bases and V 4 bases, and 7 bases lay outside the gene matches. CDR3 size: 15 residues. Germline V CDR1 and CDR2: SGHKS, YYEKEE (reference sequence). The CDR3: CASSRREGGTGELFF. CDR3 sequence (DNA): TGTGCCAGCAGCCGCAGGGAGGGCGGCACCGGGGAGCTGTTTTTT. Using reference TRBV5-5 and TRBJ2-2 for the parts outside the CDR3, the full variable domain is DAGVTQSPTHLIKTRGQQVTLRCSPISGHKSVSWYQQVLGQGPQFIFQYYEKEERGRGNFPDRFSARQFPNYSSELNVNALLLGDSALYLCASSRREGGTGELFFGEGSRLTVL.

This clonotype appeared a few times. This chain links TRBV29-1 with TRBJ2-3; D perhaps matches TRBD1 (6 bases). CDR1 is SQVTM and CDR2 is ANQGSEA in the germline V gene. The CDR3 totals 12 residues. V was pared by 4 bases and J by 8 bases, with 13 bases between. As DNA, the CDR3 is TGCAGCGTTGCTCCCACACAGGGTACGCAGTATTTT. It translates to CSVAPTQGTQYF.

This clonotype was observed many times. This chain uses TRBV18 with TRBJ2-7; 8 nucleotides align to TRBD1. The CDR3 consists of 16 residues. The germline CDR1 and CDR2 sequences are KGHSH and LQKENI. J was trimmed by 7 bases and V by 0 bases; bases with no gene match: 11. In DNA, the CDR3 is TGTGCCAGCTCACCACCGGGGACAGGAGGGCGGGGAGAGCAGTACTTC. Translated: CASSPPGTGGRGEQYF.

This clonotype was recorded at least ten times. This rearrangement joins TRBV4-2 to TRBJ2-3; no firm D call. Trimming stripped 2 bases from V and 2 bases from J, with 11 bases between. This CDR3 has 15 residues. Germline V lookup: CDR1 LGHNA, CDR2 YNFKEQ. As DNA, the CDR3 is TGTGCCAGCAGCCAAACGAACCAGATCACAGATACGCAGTATTTT. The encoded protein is CASSQTNQITDTQYF.

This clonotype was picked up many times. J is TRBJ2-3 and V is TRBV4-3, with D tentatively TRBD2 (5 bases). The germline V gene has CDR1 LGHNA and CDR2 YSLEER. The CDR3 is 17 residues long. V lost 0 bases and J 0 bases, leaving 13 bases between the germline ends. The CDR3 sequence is CASSQEASGYSTDTQYF. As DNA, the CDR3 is TGCGCCAGCAGCCAAGAGGCCAGCGGATATAGCACAGATACGCAGTATTTT.

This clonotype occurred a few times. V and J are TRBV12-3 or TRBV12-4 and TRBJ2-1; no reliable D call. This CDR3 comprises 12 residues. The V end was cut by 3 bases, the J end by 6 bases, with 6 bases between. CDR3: CASSFVLNEQFF. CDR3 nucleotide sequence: TGTGCCAGCAGTTTCGTCCTCAATGAGCAGTTCTTC.

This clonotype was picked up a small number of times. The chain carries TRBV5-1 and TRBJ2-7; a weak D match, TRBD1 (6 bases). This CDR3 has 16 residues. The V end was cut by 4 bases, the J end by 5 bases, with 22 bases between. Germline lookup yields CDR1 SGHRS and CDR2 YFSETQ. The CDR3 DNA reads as TGCGCCAGCAGCGAACGGCCAGGGGTTAGAGGAAACGAGCAGTACTTC. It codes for CASSERPGVRGNEQYF. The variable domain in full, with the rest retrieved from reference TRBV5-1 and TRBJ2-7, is KAGVTQTPRYLIKTRGQQVTLSCSPISGHRSVSWYQQTPGQGLQFLFEYFSETQRNKGNFPGRFSGRQFSNSRSEMNVSTLELGDSALYLCASSERPGVRGNEQYFGPGTRLTVT.

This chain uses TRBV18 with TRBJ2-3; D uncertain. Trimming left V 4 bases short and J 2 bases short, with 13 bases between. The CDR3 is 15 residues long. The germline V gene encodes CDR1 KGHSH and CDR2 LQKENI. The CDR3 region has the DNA TGTGCCAGCTCACGAGAACCCACCACCACAGATACGCAGTATTTT. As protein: CASSREPTTTDTQYF.

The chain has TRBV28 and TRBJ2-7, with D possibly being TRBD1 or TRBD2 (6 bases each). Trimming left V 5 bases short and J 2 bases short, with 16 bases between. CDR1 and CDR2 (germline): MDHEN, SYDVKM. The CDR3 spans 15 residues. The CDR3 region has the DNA TGTGCCAGCAGTGGGGGGCAGGCCTCCACCTACGAGCAGTACTTC. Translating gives CASSGGQASTYEQYF.

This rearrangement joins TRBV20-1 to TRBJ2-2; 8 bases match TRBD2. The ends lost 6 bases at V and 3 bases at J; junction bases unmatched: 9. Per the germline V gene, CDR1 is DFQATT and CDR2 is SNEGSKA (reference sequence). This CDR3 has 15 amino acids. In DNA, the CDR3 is TGCAGTGCGAGGGTAGCGGGACATTACACCGGGGAGCTGTTTTTT. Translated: CSARVAGHYTGELFF.

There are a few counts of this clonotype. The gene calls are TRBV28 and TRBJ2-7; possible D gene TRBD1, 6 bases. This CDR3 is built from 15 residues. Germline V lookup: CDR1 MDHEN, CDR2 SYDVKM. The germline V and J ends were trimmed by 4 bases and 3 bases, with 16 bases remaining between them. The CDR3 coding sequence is TGTGCCAGCAGTTCACCTCTCCGGGACAACTACGAGCAGTACTTC. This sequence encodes CASSSPLRDNYEQYF.

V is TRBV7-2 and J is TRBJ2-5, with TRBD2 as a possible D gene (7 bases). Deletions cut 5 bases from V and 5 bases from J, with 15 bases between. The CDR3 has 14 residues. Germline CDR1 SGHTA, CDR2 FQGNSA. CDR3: CASSVGGARETQYF. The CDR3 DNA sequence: TGTGCCAGCAGCGTGGGGGGGGCAAGGGAGACCCAGTACTTC.

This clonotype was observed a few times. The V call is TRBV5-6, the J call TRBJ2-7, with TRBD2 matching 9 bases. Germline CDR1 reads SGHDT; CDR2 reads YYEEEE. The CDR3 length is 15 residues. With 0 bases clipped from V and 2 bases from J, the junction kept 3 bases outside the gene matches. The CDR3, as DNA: TGTGCCAGCAGCTTGGAGCGGGAGGTACCCTACGAGCAGTACTTC. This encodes CASSLEREVPYEQYF.

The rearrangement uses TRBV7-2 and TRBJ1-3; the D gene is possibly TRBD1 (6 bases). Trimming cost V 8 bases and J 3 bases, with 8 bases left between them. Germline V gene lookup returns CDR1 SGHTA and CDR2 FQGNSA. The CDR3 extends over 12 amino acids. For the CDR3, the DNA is TGTGCCAGCCAACAGGGTGGAAACACCATATATTTT. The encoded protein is CASQQGGNTIYF.

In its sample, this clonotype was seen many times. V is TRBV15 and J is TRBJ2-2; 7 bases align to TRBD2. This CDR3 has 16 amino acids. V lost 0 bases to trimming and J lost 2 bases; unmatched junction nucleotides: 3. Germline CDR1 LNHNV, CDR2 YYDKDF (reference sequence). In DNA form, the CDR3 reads TGTGCCACCAGCAGAGAGGGGACTACCAACACCGGGGAGCTGTTTTTT. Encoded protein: CATSREGTTNTGELFF.

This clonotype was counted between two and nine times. The CDR3: CSARVLANQPQHF. As DNA, the CDR3 is TGCAGTGCTAGAGTGTTGGCCAATCAGCCCCAGCATTTT. This rearrangement joins TRBV20-1 to TRBJ1-5; no definite D call. Trimming shortened V by 1 base and J by 3 bases, and 7 bases separated the two germline ends. The CDR3 is made up of 13 amino acids. Germline CDR1 DFQATT, CDR2 SNEGSKA (reference sequence).